These T cell receptor beta chains were read from a single sample in a study of CD8 T cells in ankylosing spondylitis. TCRdb analysed the 5' RACE reads with MiXCR anew, one entry per CDR3 protein. The sample has some 840,000 distinct CDR3 sequences, about an eighth seen once; the top ten hold around 0.51%. Source material: blood, either unsorted or a sorted T cell fraction (not recorded which). The receptors were sampled from a male donor with ankylosing spondylitis. CDR3s include the opening cysteine and the closing phenylalanine or tryptophan. Fields, in order: V gene, clone size, J gene, CDR3 protein. Clone size, where shown, is once, few, many, or a class for clones that have expanded.

TRBV4-2,few,TRBJ2-3,CASSRPGPSTDTQYF
TRBV29-1,many,TRBJ1-2,CSVPTENYGYTF
TRBV20-1,few,TRBJ2-5,CSIGQPVQETQYF
TRBV5-1,.,TRBJ1-1,CASSLSFDLNTEAFF
TRBV7-8,few,TRBJ2-5,CASSTLAGVSGTQYF
TRBV29-1,many,TRBJ2-5,CSTRGGETQYF
TRBV18,many,TRBJ1-5,CASSPGPDQPQHF
TRBV7-2,few,TRBJ2-5,CASSPANRETQYF
TRBV5-6,few,TRBJ2-1,CASSLRGGLAGGRSSSYNEQFF
TRBV6-1,.,TRBJ1-2,CASSPSSTGEGYTF
TRBV20-1,few,TRBJ1-1,CSALGGTQNTEAFF
TRBV20-1,.,TRBJ1-1,CSALVGGPGTEAFF
TRBV29-1,few,TRBJ2-5,CSVATGRGETQYF
TRBV20-1,few,TRBJ2-6,CSARNSGANVLTF
TRBV20-1,many,TRBJ2-2,CSARGGTGELFF
TRBV20-1,few,TRBJ1-5,CSARRPGQGGSNQPQHF
TRBV6-5,.,TRBJ1-4,CASSRDREKLFF
TRBV7-6,many,TRBJ2-1,CASSPALAASYNEQFF
TRBV7-9,.,TRBJ2-3,CASSLGGETDTQYF
TRBV11-2,.,TRBJ2-2,CASSYPGLAIGELFF